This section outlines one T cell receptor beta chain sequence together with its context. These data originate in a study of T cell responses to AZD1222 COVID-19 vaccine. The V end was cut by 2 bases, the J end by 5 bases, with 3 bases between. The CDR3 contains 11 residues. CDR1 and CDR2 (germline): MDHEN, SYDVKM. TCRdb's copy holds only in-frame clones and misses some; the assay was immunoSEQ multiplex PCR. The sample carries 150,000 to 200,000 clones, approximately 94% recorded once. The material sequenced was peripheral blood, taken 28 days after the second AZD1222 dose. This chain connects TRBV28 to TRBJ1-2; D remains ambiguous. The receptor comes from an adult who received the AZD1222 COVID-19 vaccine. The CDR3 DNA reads TGTGCCAGCAGTTTAAATTATGGCTACACCTTC. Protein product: CASSLNYGYTF.